The next 27 T cell receptor beta chains were all read from a single sample in a study of T cell repertoires in cytomegalovirus infection. TCRdb redid the calling of the reads with MiXCR, one entry per CDR3 protein. The sample holds around 350,000 distinct CDR3 sequences, roughly 18% seen once. The sequenced material came from PBMCs. The receptor set was obtained from a human donor in good health (CMV status not recorded). Some clones in this sample may be carry-over from other donors' samples.

The chain is built from TRBV7-9 and TRBJ1-2; D gene ambiguous. The V gene lost 2 bases and the J gene lost 6 bases, with 7 bases spanning the gap. Germline V gene lookup returns CDR1 SEHNR and CDR2 FQNEAQ (reference sequence). CDR3 length: 12 residues. This CDR3 is CASSLHGDGYTF. The CDR3 nucleotides read TGTGCCAGCAGCTTACACGGAGATGGCTACACCTTC.

J is TRBJ1-1 and V is TRBV7-2; no clear D. This CDR3 spans 10 amino acids. Trimming removed 5 bases from V and 10 bases from J, with 8 bases in between. Germline CDR1 and CDR2: SGHTA and FQGNSA. The CDR3 here is CASSPVGAFF. The CDR3 DNA follows: TGTGCCAGCAGCCCCGTAGGAGCTTTCTTT.

The CDR3 loop reads CASSRGGAHTEAFF. The CDR3 DNA reads as TGTGCCAGCAGTCGCGGGGGCGCTCACACTGAAGCTTTCTTT. The rearrangement uses TRBV7-9 and TRBJ1-1, with a weak D call TRBD1 (6 bases). The CDR3 loop spans 14 amino acids. Germline CDR1 and CDR2: SEHNR and FQNEAQ (reference sequence). Trimming pared 6 bases from V and 3 bases from J, leaving 14 bases between.

The chain has TRBV2 and TRBJ1-4; D gene ambiguous. Germline-derived CDR1 and CDR2 are SNHLY and FYNNEI. The CDR3 covers 15 residues. Trimming cost V 6 bases and J 0 bases, with 11 bases left between them. As DNA, the CDR3 is TGTGCCAGCAGGGTCACAGCTGCAACTAATGAAAAACTGTTTTTT. This sequence encodes CASRVTAATNEKLFF.

This clonotype was observed at least ten times. V gene TRBV6-2 or TRBV6-3 combines with J gene TRBJ2-7; TRBD1 aligns across 7 bases. The length of the CDR3 is 12 residues. Trimming took 8 bases from V and 0 from J; bases not matched to a gene: 1. Germline V gene data show CDR1 as MNHEY and CDR2 as SVGEGT. Written as DNA, the CDR3 is TGTGCCAGCGGGACAGACTCCTACGAGCAGTACTTC. Translated, it gives CASGTDSYEQYF.

This clonotype came up a few times. The chain combines TRBV12-3 or TRBV12-4 with TRBJ1-5; D is uncertain. V lost 2 bases and J lost 4, with 9 bases in between. This CDR3 has 14 residues. CDR3 region: CASSLSPGNQPQHF. The CDR3, as DNA: TGTGCCAGCAGTTTAAGTCCGGGAAATCAGCCCCAGCATTTT.

This clonotype was seen many times. This chain uses TRBV7-6 with TRBJ1-1; D gene uncertain. The germline CDR1 and CDR2 sequences are SGHVS and FNYEAQ. The CDR3 extends over 14 amino acids. V lost 2 bases and J 1 base, leaving 8 bases between the germline ends. In DNA form, the CDR3 reads TGTGCCAGCAGCTTACGACTCGGGAACACTGAAGCTTTCTTT. It specifies CASSLRLGNTEAFF.

This clonotype was recorded at least ten times. V and J are TRBV12-3 or TRBV12-4 and TRBJ2-3; 13 bases agree with TRBD2. V shed 2 bases, J shed 2 bases, and the junction held 4 bases outside the gene matches. The CDR3 totals 17 residues. This CDR3 reads CASSLSGTSGVTDTQYF. CDR3 DNA: TGTGCCAGCAGTTTATCTGGGACTAGCGGGGTCACAGATACGCAGTATTTT.

Only a few counts were recorded for this clonotype. This chain joins TRBV12-3 or TRBV12-4 and TRBJ1-2; D is unclear. CDR3 size: 13 residues. With 1 base removed from V and 9 bases from J, the gap between germline ends came to 12 bases. The CDR3 nucleotides read TGTGCCAGCAGTTTAGACCACAGAAATAGCTACACCTTC. Its translation is CASSLDHRNSYTF.

Only a few counts were recorded for this clonotype. The chain carries TRBV27 and TRBJ2-2, with 11 bases lining up with TRBD2. This CDR3 comprises 16 residues. Germline CDR1 is MNHEY and CDR2 is SMNVEV (reference sequence). Trimming cost V 7 bases and J 4 bases; bases outside gene matches: 8. The CDR3 DNA reads as TGTGCCAGCACCCAGCATAGCGGGGGGGCCACCGGGGAGCTGTTTTTT. This codes for CASTQHSGGATGELFF.

The rearrangement links TRBV25-1 to TRBJ2-1; the D gene is possibly TRBD2 (6 bases). V lost 4 bases and J 0 bases, leaving 10 bases between the germline ends. CDR3 size: 15 residues. Germline V gene data show CDR1 as MGHDK and CDR2 as SYGVNS. The CDR3 is CASSATSFSYNEQFF. As DNA, the CDR3 is TGTGCCAGCAGTGCGACTAGTTTCTCCTACAATGAGCAGTTCTTC.

This clonotype appeared a few times. This chain joins TRBV9 and TRBJ2-6; 8 nucleotides align to TRBD2. The CDR3 has 18 residues. Germline V gene sequence: CDR1 SGDLS, CDR2 YYNGEE. Trimming at V came to 4 bases and at J to 5 bases, leaving 14 bases not matched to a gene. The CDR3 is CASSKTGRDLKRANVLTF. CDR3 DNA sequence: TGTGCCAGCAGCAAGACCGGGAGGGACCTGAAAAGGGCCAACGTCCTGACTTTC.

The chain has TRBV7-9 and TRBJ2-3, with 7 bases identical to TRBD1. The CDR3 runs to 16 residues. Trimming removed 5 bases from V and 3 bases from J; junction bases left unmatched: 11. The germline CDR1 and CDR2 sequences are SEHNR and FQNEAQ (reference sequence). CDR3 amino acids: CASSLTSTGVTDTQYF. The CDR3, as DNA: TGTGCCAGCAGCCTTACTTCCACAGGGGTTACAGATACGCAGTATTTT.

This clonotype was counted ten times or more. This chain links TRBV7-8 with TRBJ1-1, with 8 bases identical to TRBD1. The length of the CDR3 is 17 residues. Germline trimming cut 4 bases from V and 0 bases from J; bases unmatched to any gene: 10. Germline CDR1 SGHVS, CDR2 FQNEAQ. The CDR3 reads CASSYLPGQEMNTEAFF. CDR3 nucleotides: TGTGCCAGCAGCTATCTTCCGGGACAGGAGATGAACACTGAAGCTTTCTTT.

The V call is TRBV5-1, the J call TRBJ2-2; no clear D gene. This CDR3 comprises 16 residues. Trimming cost V 3 bases and J 2 bases, with 14 bases left between them. Germline V lookup: CDR1 SGHRS, CDR2 YFSETQ. The CDR3 loop is CASSSRSTPNTGELFF. The DNA for the CDR3 is TGCGCCAGCAGCTCCAGGTCTACACCTAACACCGGGGAGCTGTTTTTT.

In its sample, this clonotype was seen many times. The V call is TRBV7-2, the J call TRBJ2-7; D unresolved. CDR1 and CDR2 (germline): SGHTA, FQGNSA. The CDR3 runs to 12 residues. Deletions cut 5 bases from V and 3 bases from J, with 8 bases between. The CDR3 DNA is TGTGCCAGCAGCGTATCCCTCTACGAGCAGTACTTC. Amino acid sequence: CASSVSLYEQYF.

This clonotype came up many times. The J gene is TRBJ2-7, the V gene TRBV7-8, with a tentative D call TRBD2 (6 bases). The V and J ends lost 5 bases and 3 bases respectively, with 14 bases between them. Germline values: CDR1 SGHVS, CDR2 FQNEAQ. The CDR3 sequence is 14 residues long. CDR3 in DNA: TGTGCCAGCAGCAAAGGCGGGGCGGTCTACGAGCAGTACTTC. Translated, it gives CASSKGGAVYEQYF.

This clonotype occurred a few times. The CDR3 region has the DNA TGCGCCAGCAGCCAAGGAGGGTTTGGTGAAAAACTGTTTTTT. Its protein product is CASSQGGFGEKLFF. The chain joins TRBV4-1 to TRBJ1-4; D gene uncertain. The CDR3 totals 14 residues. Looked up from germline, CDR1 is MGHRA and CDR2 is YSYEKL. V was cut by 1 base and J by 7 bases, with 10 bases left in between.

The V gene is TRBV10-3, the J gene TRBJ2-7; the match to TRBD1 covers 8 bases. The CDR3 is made up of 12 amino acids. V dropped 10 bases and J dropped 7; count of bases not matched to a gene: 9. Germline V CDR1 and CDR2: ENHRY, SYGVKD. CDR3 loop: CATNGQGGEQYF. In DNA, the CDR3 is TGTGCCACCAACGGACAGGGTGGGGAGCAGTACTTC.

This clonotype has a handful of counts. V gene TRBV18 combines with J gene TRBJ2-6; the match to TRBD1 covers 9 bases. The germline CDR1 and CDR2 sequences are KGHSH and LQKENI. The CDR3 consists of 15 residues. J gave up 3 bases and V 4 bases, and 1 base lay outside the gene matches. CDR3 sequence: CASSRQGDGANVLTF. CDR3 nucleotides: TGTGCCAGCTCACGACAGGGGGATGGGGCCAACGTCCTGACTTTC. Based on the CDR3 plus reference TRBV18 and TRBJ2-6, the full variable domain is NAGVMQNPRHLVRRRGQEARLRCSPMKGHSHVYWYRQLPEEGLKFMVYLQKENIIDESGMPKERFSAEFPKEGPSILRIQQVVRGDSAAYFCASSRQGDGANVLTFGAGSRLTVL.

This chain connects TRBV29-1 to TRBJ2-2, with a weak D call TRBD1 (5 bases). The CDR3 length is 12 residues. Trimming removed 4 bases at V and 4 bases at J, with 7 bases between. In germline, CDR1 is SQVTM, CDR2 ANQGSEA. CDR3 amino acids: CSVGGSTGELFF. For the CDR3, the DNA is TGCAGCGTTGGGGGCTCCACCGGGGAGCTGTTTTTT.

This clonotype came up a few times. Written as DNA, the CDR3 is TGTGCCGCGCAATTGAACACTGAAGCTTTCTTT. It yields the protein CAAQLNTEAFF. The chain employs TRBV2 and TRBJ1-1, with unresolved D. This CDR3 comprises 11 residues. Germline CDR1 is SNHLY and CDR2 is FYNNEI. V lost 11 bases and J lost 0, with 7 bases in between.

The genes are TRBV7-2 and TRBJ2-1; TRBD1 might be the D (7 bases). CDR3 length equals 18 residues. CDR1 and CDR2 (germline): SGHTA, FQGNSA. Trimming stripped 2 bases from V and 7 bases from J, with 24 bases between. CDR3 sequence reads: CASSLKRGPPSGGNEQFF. In nucleotides, the CDR3 is TGTGCCAGCAGCTTAAAGAGGGGGCCGCCGTCTGGGGGGAATGAGCAGTTCTTC. The whole variable domain, filled in from reference TRBV7-2 and TRBJ2-1, reads GAGVSQSPSNKVTEKGKDVELRCDPISGHTALYWYRQSLGQGLEFLIYFQGNSAPDKSGLPSDRFSAERTGGSVSTLTIQRTQQEDSAVYLCASSLKRGPPSGGNEQFFGPGTRLTVL.

The chain employs TRBV2 and TRBJ2-1; 8 nucleotides align to TRBD2. Germline CDR1 reads SNHLY; CDR2 reads FYNNEI. V shed 8 bases and J 15 bases; nucleotides not matched to a gene: 6. This CDR3 is built from 10 residues. CDR3 DNA sequence: TGTGCCAGCCATTCCGGGGGGGGGTTCTTC. Translated: CASHSGGGFF.

This clonotype came up a few times. This sequence joins TRBV12-3 or TRBV12-4 and TRBJ2-7; 12 nucleotides align to TRBD2. The J segment lost 2 bases and the V segment lost 4 bases, leaving 9 bases of the junction unmatched. The CDR3 runs 17 residues. The DNA of the CDR3 is TGTGCCAGCAGTTCAGGACTTCTAGCGGGAGGGCCCTACGAGCAGTACTTC. Protein product: CASSSGLLAGGPYEQYF.

This clonotype showed up many times. The chain couples TRBV7-2 to TRBJ1-6; 7 bases align to TRBD1. The CDR3 consists of 15 residues. V lost 3 bases to trimming and J lost 6 bases; unmatched junction nucleotides: 5. Per the germline V gene, CDR1 is SGHTA and CDR2 is FQGNSA. The CDR3 coding sequence is TGTGCCAGCAGCTTTCGACAGGGTGGTAATTCACCCCTCCACTTT. Translation gives CASSFRQGGNSPLHF.

The chain combines TRBV4-1 with TRBJ2-1; no definite D call. V lost 1 base, J lost 10 bases, and 5 bases lay in between. Germline V gives CDR1 MGHRA, CDR2 YSYEKL. The CDR3 covers 11 residues. Written as DNA, the CDR3 is TGCGCCAGCAGCCAAGTAGGGGAGCAGTTCTTC. This sequence encodes CASSQVGEQFF.